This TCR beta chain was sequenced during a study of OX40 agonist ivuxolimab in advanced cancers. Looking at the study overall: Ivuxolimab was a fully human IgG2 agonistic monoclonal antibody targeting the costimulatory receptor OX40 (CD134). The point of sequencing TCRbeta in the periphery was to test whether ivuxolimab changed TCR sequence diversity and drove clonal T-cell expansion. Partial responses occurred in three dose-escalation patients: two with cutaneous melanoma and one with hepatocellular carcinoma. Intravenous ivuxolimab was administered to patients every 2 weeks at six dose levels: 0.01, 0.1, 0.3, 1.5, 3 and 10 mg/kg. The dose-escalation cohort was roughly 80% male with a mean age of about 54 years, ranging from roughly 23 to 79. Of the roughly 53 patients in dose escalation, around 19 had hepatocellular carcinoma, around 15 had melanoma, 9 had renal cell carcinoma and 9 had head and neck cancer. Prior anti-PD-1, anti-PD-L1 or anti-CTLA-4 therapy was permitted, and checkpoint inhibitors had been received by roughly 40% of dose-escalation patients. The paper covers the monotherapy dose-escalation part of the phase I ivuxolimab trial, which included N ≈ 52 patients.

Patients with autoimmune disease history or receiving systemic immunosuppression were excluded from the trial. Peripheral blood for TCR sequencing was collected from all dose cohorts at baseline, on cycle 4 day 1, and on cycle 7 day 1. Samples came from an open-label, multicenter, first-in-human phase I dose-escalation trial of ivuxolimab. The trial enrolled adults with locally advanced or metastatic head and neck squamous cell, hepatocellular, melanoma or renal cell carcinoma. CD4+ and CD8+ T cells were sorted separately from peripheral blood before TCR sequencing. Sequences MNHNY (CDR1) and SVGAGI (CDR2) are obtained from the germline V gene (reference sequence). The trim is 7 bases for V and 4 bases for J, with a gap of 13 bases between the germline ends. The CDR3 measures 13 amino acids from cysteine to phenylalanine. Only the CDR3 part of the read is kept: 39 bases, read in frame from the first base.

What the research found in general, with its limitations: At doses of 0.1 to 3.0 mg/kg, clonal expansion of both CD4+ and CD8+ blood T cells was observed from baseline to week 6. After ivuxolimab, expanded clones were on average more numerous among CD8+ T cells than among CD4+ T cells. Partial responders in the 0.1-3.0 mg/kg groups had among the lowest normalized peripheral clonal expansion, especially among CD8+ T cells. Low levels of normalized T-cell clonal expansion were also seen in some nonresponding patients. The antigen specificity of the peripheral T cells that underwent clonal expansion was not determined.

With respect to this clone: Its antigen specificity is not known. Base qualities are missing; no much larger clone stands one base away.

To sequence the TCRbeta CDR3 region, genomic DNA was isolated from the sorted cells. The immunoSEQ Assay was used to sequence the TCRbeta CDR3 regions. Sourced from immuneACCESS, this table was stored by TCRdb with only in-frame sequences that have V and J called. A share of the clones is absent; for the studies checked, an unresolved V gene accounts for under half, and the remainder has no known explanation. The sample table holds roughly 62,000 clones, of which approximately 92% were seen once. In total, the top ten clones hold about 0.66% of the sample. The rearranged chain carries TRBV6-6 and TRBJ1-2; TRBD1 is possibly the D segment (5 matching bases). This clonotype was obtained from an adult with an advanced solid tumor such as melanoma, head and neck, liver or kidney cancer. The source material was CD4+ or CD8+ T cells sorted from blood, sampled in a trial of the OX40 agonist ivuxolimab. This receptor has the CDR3 CASTRGRTYGYTF. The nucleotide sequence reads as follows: TGTGCCAGCACCCGGGGACGAACCTATGGCTACACCTTC.